This T cell receptor beta chain derives from a study of blood T cell repertoires in COVID-19 (dated by TCRdb to about 2020). Turning to the overall study: Collaborator samples came from the United States, Italy and Spain and covered acute and convalescent phases of COVID-19. The prospective study material was composed of cDNA or gDNA derived from T cells, B-cell-depleted T cells, or PBMCs. Subjects who had been exposed to COVID-19, were actively infected with it, or had recovered from it provided the deeply sampled blood TCRbeta repertoires that made up the dataset. The repertoires were released in a freely available public database meant as a resource for research on the immune response to SARS-CoV-2. Samples came from the ongoing ImmuneRACE study (first 160 participants) plus 1,254 subjects from 6 global collaborators. Sample metadata almost always included a de-identified subject ID, COVID-19 status, age in years and sex. Where HLA class I and class II types were available, the types were taken from metadata supplied by the sample provider, not from assay-based typing. What the research found in general, with its limitations: Clinical and demographic metadata were provided uncurated, with the amount varying by source and participant.

Trimming at the junction amounts to 8 bases on V and 1 base on J, and the germline ends lie 11 bases apart. CDR1 and CDR2 (SNHLY, FYNNEI) derive from the germline V gene. The CDR3 runs 13 residues from the cysteine to the phenylalanine. The read is trimmed to its CDR3 DNA, 39 bases read in frame from base 1. Notes on this clone: The antigen it recognizes is unknown. Base-call qualities are not available, and no considerably larger clone is one nucleotide away.

The immunoSEQ Assay, a bias-controlled multiplex PCR, was used to amplify TCRbeta CDR3 regions from genomic DNA. As for how the authors treated the data: The number of nucleated cells in each sample was estimated by amplification of reference gene primers within the assay. To quantify the absolute abundance of each unique TCRbeta CDR3 rearrangement, sequence reads were collapsed and filtered. For each sample, productive Simpson clonality was calculated as the square root of Simpson's diversity index across productive rearrangements. The immuneACCESS repertoire file appears here via TCRdb, limited to in-frame rearrangements. These files lack a portion of the clones; in checked studies, under half of the deficit traces to unresolved V genes, and the cause of the others is not known. The DNA was the basis for D and trimming; V, J and clone size are from that table. The sample contains 180,000 or so clones, around 89% of them found a single time. Roughly 4% of the sample comes from the top ten.

The collaborating institutions used their own protocols to collect whole blood in K2EDTA tubes. For TCRbeta analysis, collaborators shipped samples as frozen whole blood, isolated PBMCs, or DNA extracted from either of those sample types. This chain joins TRBV2 to TRBJ1-1; matching of 5 bases hints at TRBD1 as the D gene. The sample comprised peripheral blood. The sequence was collected from a woman aged 25 to 45 with acute or convalescent COVID-19. The DNA is as follows: TGTGCCAGCCAAGGACACGGGAACACTGAAGCTTTCTTT. Translated, it reads CASQGHGNTEAFF.